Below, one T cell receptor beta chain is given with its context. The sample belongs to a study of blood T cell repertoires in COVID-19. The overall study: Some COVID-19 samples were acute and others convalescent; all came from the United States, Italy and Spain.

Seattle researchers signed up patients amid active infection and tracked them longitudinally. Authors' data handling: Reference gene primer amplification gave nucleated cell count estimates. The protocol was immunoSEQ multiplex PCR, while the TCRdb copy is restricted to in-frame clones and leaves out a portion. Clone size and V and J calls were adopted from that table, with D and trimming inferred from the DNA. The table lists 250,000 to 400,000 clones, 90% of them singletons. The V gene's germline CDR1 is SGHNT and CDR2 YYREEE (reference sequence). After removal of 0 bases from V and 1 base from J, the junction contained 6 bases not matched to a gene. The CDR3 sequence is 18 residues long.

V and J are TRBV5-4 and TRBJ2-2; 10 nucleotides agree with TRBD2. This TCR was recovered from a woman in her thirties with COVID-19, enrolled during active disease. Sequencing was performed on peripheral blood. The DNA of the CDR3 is TGTGCCAGCAGCTTGGGTCCTAGCGGGAGCCAGAACACCGGGGAGCTGTTTTTT. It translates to CASSLGPSGSQNTGELFF.